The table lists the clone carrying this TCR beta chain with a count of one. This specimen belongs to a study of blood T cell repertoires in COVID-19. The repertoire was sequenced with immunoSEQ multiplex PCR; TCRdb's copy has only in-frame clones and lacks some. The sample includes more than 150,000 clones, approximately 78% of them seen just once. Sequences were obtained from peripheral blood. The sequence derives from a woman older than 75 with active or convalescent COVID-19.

CDR3 sequence: CASTGRVPYNSPLHF. For the CDR3, the DNA is TGTGCCAGCACAGGCAGGGTCCCCTATAATTCACCCCTCCACTTT. The chain carries TRBV27 and TRBJ1-6; possible D gene TRBD1, 5 bases. Trimming stripped 7 bases from V and 2 bases from J, with 12 bases between. The length of the CDR3 is 15 residues. Germline V gene sequence: CDR1 MNHEY, CDR2 SMNVEV (reference sequence).